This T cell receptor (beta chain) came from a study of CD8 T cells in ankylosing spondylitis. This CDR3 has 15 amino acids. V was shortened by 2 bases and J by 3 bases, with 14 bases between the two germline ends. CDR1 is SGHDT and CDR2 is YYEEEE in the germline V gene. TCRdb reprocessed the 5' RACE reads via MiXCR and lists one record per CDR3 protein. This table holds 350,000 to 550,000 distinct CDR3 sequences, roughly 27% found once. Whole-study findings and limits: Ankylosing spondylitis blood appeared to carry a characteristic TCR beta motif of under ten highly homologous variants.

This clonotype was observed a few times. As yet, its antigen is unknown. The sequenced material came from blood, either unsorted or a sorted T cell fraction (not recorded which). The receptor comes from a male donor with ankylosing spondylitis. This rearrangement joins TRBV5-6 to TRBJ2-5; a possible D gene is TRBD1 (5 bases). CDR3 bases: TGTGCCAGCAGCTTCACTGGGGCAGGCGAAGAGACCCAGTACTTC. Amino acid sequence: CASSFTGAGEETQYF.